This passage covers 21 T cell receptor delta chains from one sample sequenced in a study of Vδ1+ human thymocytes. Findings and caveats of the study: Thymic TRG and TRD repertoires appeared highly polyclonal, with Gaussian CDR3 length distributions.

Their cognate antigens are unknown. The template was reverse-transcribed extracted RNA. CDR3 amplicons came from multiplex PCR with pooled V-gene forward and constant-region reverse primers. TCRdb processed the multiplex PCR reads again with the CATT caller. Among over 45,000 delta-chain clones listed, around 15% were seen once. The sequenced sample consisted of Vdelta1+ gamma-delta thymocytes from the thymus. Subset defined: FACS-sorted CD3+ TCRalphabeta- TCRVdelta1+ TCRVdelta2- thymocytes. The receptors shown here come from a girl under two years old who had congenital heart surgery.

In its sample, this clone was seen a few times. V is TRDV1 and J is TRDJ1; D gene unclear. Trimming took off 4 bases at V and 0 bases at J, with 24 bases between the two ends. The germline gives CDR1 TSWWSYY, CDR2 QGS. This CDR3 is built from 19 residues. The CDR3 region is CALGGRVRPGAIYTDKLIF. The CDR3 region has the DNA TGTGCTCTTGGGGGCAGAGTGCGTCCGGGAGCGATTTACACCGATAAACTCATCTTT.

This clone was observed a handful of times. The chain carries TRDV1 and TRDJ1; possible D gene TRDD2, 5 bases. CDR1 and CDR2 from the germline V gene are TSWWSYY and QGS. V lost 3 bases to trimming and J lost 0 bases, with 23 bases between them. CDR3 size: 19 residues. The CDR3 DNA reads as TGTGCTCTTGGGGACCGTGCGTCCGAGACTTCCCTTTACACCGATAAACTCATCTTT. Translated: CALGDRASETSLYTDKLIF.

This chain uses TRDV1 with TRDJ1; perhaps TRDD3 as D (6 bases). V shed 0 bases and J shed 0 bases, with 26 bases lying between them. The germline V gene has CDR1 TSWWSYY and CDR2 QGS. The CDR3 covers 21 residues. The DNA of the CDR3 is TGTGCTCTTGGGGAACTGGGGGTACCGTACTGGGACCAGCCGTACACCGATAAACTCATCTTT. It is translated as CALGELGVPYWDQPYTDKLIF.

This sequence joins TRDV1 and TRDJ1; TRDD2 might be the D (6 bases). CDR3 size: 19 residues. V lost 2 bases, J lost 1 base, and 23 bases lay in between. Germline V CDR1 and CDR2: TSWWSYY, QGS. In DNA form, the CDR3 reads TGTGCTCTTGGGGAAGGGCCTTCCAAACAAGCTGGGACCACCGATAAACTCATCTTT. Its protein is CALGEGPSKQAGTTDKLIF.

This rearrangement joins TRDV1 to TRDJ1, with TRDD3 matching 11 bases. CDR1 TSWWSYY and CDR2 QGS come from the germline V gene. J gave up 0 bases and V 2 bases, and 20 bases lay outside the gene matches. The CDR3 extends over 22 amino acids. The CDR3 sequence: CALGESSPLTGGYWKYTDKLIF. CDR3 sequence (DNA): TGTGCTCTTGGGGAAAGTAGTCCTCTTACTGGGGGATATTGGAAGTACACCGATAAACTCATCTTT.

The gene calls are TRDV1 and TRDJ1; TRDD3 might be the D (10 bases). CDR3 length equals 17 residues. V was clipped by 4 bases and J by 0 bases, with 18 bases between them. Germline V gene sequence: CDR1 TSWWSYY, CDR2 QGS. Written as DNA, the CDR3 is TGTGCTCTTGGGGTCCTTCCTACTGGGGGATACACCGATAAACTCATCTTT. Translated, it gives CALGVLPTGGYTDKLIF.

The chain carries TRDV1 and TRDJ1; D remains unclear. The length of the CDR3 is 11 residues. Trimming removed 2 bases at V and 10 bases at J, with 8 bases between. CDR1 and CDR2 (germline): TSWWSYY, QGS. For the CDR3, the DNA is TGTGCTCTTGGGGAAAGCAGTTCACTCATCTTT. Encoded protein: CALGESSSLIF.

This clone occurred a few times. The V gene is TRDV1, the J gene TRDJ1, with 10 bases matching TRDD3. Trimming cost V 2 bases and J 3 bases; bases outside gene matches: 9. CDR1 and CDR2 from the germline V gene are TSWWSYY and QGS. This CDR3 has 17 residues. The DNA of the CDR3 is TGTGCTCTTGGGGAAGTGGTCTTTACTGGGGGATCCGATAAACTCATCTTT. Translated, it gives CALGEVVFTGGSDKLIF.

As to this clone: This sequence may be a read error, since a much larger clone differs from it by one base. The chain combines TRDV2 with TRDJ1; a possible D gene is TRDD3 (6 bases). CDR1 is GEAIGNYY, CDR2 EKD, per germline. The CDR3 length is 16 residues. This CDR3 is CACVLGDGVYTDKPIF. The CDR3 DNA sequence: TGTGCCTGTGTACTCGGGGATGGGGTGTACACCGATAAACCCATCTTT.

This clone was seen a handful of times. V is TRDV1 and J is TRDJ1; perhaps TRDD2 as D (7 bases). CDR1 is TSWWSYY and CDR2 is QGS in the germline V gene. Trimming pared 2 bases from V and 7 bases from J, leaving 29 bases between. The CDR3 is made up of 19 amino acids. CDR3: CALGEGIFPTLRTRPKLIF. The CDR3 nucleotides are TGTGCTCTTGGGGAAGGGATATTTCCTACGCTTCGTACCCGACCTAAACTCATCTTT.

This clone was counted only a few times. This rearrangement joins TRAV29/DV5 to TRDJ1; D gene unclear. V lost 0 bases and J 9 bases, leaving 18 bases between the germline ends. The CDR3 has 14 residues. Germline CDR1 is NSMFDY and CDR2 is ISSIKDK. The CDR3 nucleotides read TGTGCAGCAAGCGAAAAGGGCAATTCGTCCGAACTCATCTTT. Translated, it gives CAASEKGNSSELIF.

This clone was seen only a few times. J is TRDJ1 and V is TRDV1; 8 bases line up with TRDD3. Unmatched junction bases numbered 18, after V lost 3 bases and J lost 0 bases. Germline lookup yields CDR1 TSWWSYY and CDR2 QGS. The CDR3 is made up of 20 amino acids. The CDR3 region is CALGDLSWRDTGEYTDKLIF. CDR3 sequence (DNA): TGTGCTCTTGGGGATCTTTCCTGGAGGGATACGGGGGAGTACACCGATAAACTCATCTTT.

V and J are TRDV1 and TRDJ1; the D is unclear. The germline V and J ends were trimmed by 2 bases and 0 bases, with 13 bases remaining between them. Germline CDR1 reads TSWWSYY; CDR2 reads QGS. This CDR3 region has 16 residues. Here the CDR3 DNA reads TGTGCTCTTGGGGAAATCAAGGTCCTGTACACCGATAAACTCATCTTT. Residues: CALGEIKVLYTDKLIF.

This clone was observed a handful of times. The chain has TRDV1 and TRDJ1; D is undetermined. Germline V CDR1 and CDR2: TSWWSYY, QGS. Trimming shortened V by 0 bases and J by 8 bases, and 25 bases separated the two germline ends. CDR3 size: 18 residues. CDR3 nucleotide sequence: TGTGCTCTTGGGGAACTCTTAAACTCATCTGAAGCTGAGCCCAAACTCATCTTT. Translated, it gives CALGELLNSSEAEPKLIF.

This clone came up a few times. The chain joins TRAV29/DV5 to TRDJ1, with 13 bases aligning to TRDD3. CDR1 and CDR2 (germline): NSMFDY, ISSIKDK. CDR3 length equals 23 residues. The junction had 30 bases not matched to a gene; V was cut back by 3 bases and J by 4 bases. The CDR3 DNA follows: TGTGCAGCAAATCTCGGTCTCCCCCTTTTACTGGGGGATACGCTTTTTATCAGCGATAAACTCATCTTT. Protein product: CAANLGLPLLLGDTLFISDKLIF.

V usage is TRDV1 and J usage is TRDJ1; TRDD3 matches at 12 bases. The length of the CDR3 is 21 residues. Per the germline V gene, CDR1 is TSWWSYY and CDR2 is QGS. Losses at the gene ends were 4 bases for V and 0 bases for J; bases not matched to a gene: 18. CDR3 sequence reads: CALGGPYRRTGGYRYTDKLIF. In nucleotides, the CDR3 is TGTGCTCTTGGGGGACCATACAGGCGTACTGGGGGATACCGTTACACCGATAAACTCATCTTT.

The gene calls are TRDV1 and TRDJ1, with 10 bases aligning to TRDD3. Germline V lookup: CDR1 TSWWSYY, CDR2 QGS. Trimming at V came to 0 bases and at J to 3 bases, leaving 7 bases not matched to a gene. The CDR3 runs 17 residues. In DNA, the CDR3 is TGTGCTCTTGGGGAACTTTGGAACGGGGGATACGCCGATAAACTCATCTTT. Its translation: CALGELWNGGYADKLIF.

The chain links TRDV1 to TRDJ1; 10 nucleotides agree with TRDD3. The CDR3 covers 18 residues. Germline V gives CDR1 TSWWSYY, CDR2 QGS. Trimming removed 6 bases from V and 7 bases from J; junction bases left unmatched: 20. The DNA of the CDR3 is TGTGCTCTTGGACGGCCTTCCCAAAATCTCGACTGGGGGATTAAACTCATCTTT. This sequence encodes CALGRPSQNLDWGIKLIF.

The genes are TRDV1 and TRDJ1; 7 nucleotides line up with TRDD3. Germline loops: CDR1 TSWWSYY, CDR2 QGS. CDR3 size: 17 residues. Trimming at V came to 3 bases and at J to 0 bases, leaving 10 bases not matched to a gene. In DNA form, the CDR3 reads TGTGCTCTTGGGGACCTCCCTACTGGGGATTACACCGATAAACTCATCTTT. Its protein product is CALGDLPTGDYTDKLIF.

This chain connects TRDV2 to TRDJ3, with 8 bases lining up with TRDD3. V trimming: 0 bases; J trimming: 4 bases; junction bases outside the gene matches: 10. Germline V gene data show CDR1 as GEAIGNYY and CDR2 as EKD. CDR3 size: 19 residues. CDR3 in amino acids: CACDTGLWGYTWDTRQMFF. In nucleotides, the CDR3 is TGTGCCTGTGACACCGGACTCTGGGGATACACTTGGGACACCCGACAGATGTTTTTC.

This clone occurred a few times. The sample holds other DNA sequences that translate to the same CDR3. The V call is TRDV2, the J call TRDJ1; 9 bases map to TRDD3. Trimming at V came to 0 bases and at J to 0 bases, leaving 16 bases not matched to a gene. Germline loops: CDR1 GEAIGNYY, CDR2 EKD. The CDR3 has 20 amino acids. CDR3 residues: CACDTGPTGGYSPYTDKLIF. The CDR3 DNA reads as TGTGCCTGTGACACCGGGCCTACGGGGGGATACTCCCCGTACACCGATAAACTCATCTTT.